This T cell receptor beta chain came from a study of T cell clones after liver transplantation. On the study more broadly: A pre-transplant mixed lymphocyte reaction with TCRbeta sequencing defined graft-donor-reactive clones followed in post-transplant blood. Pre-transplant mixed lymphocyte reactions yielded third-party-reactive TCRbeta sequences as comparators for graft-donor-reactive sequences. Apart from a few HCV-positive recipients, transplants were for non-autoimmune, non-viral reasons.

The CDR3 sequence is 13 residues long. Germline CDR1 reads SGDLS; CDR2 reads YYNGEE. V dropped 4 bases and J dropped 5; count of bases not matched to a gene: 5. Profiling relied on immunoSEQ multiplex PCR, and the TCRdb table lists in-frame clones only, not all of them. Among tens of thousands of clones listed, about 70% were seen once. At least ten counts were recorded for this clone. The specimen comprised CD4+ T cells from blood, sampled before liver transplant. The chain uses TRBV9 and TRBJ1-2; 7 bases match TRBD1. The clonotype originates from a human donor who received a liver transplant. The CDR3 here is CASSPGTDYGYTF. For the CDR3, the DNA is TGTGCCAGCAGCCCCGGGACAGATTATGGCTACACCTTC.